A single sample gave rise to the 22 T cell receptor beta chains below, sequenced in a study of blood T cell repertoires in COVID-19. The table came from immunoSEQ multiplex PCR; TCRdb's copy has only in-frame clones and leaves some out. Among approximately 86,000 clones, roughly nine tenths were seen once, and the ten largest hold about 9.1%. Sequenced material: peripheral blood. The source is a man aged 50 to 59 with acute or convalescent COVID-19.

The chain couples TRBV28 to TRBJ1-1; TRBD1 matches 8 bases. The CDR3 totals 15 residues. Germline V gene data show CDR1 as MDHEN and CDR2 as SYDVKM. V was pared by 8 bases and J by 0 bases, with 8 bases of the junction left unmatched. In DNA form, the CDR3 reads TGTGCCAGCCGCAGGGGGCGTCATTTGAACACTGAAGCTTTCTTT. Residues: CASRRGRHLNTEAFF.

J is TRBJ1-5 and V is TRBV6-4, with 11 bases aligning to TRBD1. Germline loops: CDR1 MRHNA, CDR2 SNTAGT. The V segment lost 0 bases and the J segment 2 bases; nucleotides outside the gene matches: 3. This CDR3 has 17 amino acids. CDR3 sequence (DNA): TGTGCCAGCAGTGACTCTCGGGGACAGGGGGGCAATCAGCCCCAGCATTTT. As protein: CASSDSRGQGGNQPQHF.

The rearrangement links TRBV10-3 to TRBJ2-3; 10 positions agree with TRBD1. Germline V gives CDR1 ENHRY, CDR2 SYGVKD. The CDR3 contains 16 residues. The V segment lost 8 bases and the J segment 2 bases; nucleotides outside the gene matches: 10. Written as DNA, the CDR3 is TGTGCCATCGCCGGGACAGGGGAGGGGGTCACAGATACGCAGTATTTT. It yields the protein CAIAGTGEGVTDTQYF.

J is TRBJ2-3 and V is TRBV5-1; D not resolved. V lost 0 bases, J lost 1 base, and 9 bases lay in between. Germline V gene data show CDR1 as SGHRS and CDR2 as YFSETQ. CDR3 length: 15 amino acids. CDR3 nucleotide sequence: TGCGCCAGCAGCTTGGCCCACGGAGGCACAGATACGCAGTATTTT. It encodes CASSLAHGGTDTQYF. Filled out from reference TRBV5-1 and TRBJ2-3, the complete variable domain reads KAGVTQTPRYLIKTRGQQVTLSCSPISGHRSVSWYQQTPGQGLQFLFEYFSETQRNKGNFPGRFSGRQFSNSRSEMNVSTLELGDSALYLCASSLAHGGTDTQYFGPGTRLTVL.

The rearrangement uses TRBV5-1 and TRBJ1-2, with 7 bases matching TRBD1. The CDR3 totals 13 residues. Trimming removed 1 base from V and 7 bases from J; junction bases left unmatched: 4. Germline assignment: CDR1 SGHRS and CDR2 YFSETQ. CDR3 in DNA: TGCGCCAGCAGCTTGCAACAGGGGACTGGCTACACCTTC. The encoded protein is CASSLQQGTGYTF.

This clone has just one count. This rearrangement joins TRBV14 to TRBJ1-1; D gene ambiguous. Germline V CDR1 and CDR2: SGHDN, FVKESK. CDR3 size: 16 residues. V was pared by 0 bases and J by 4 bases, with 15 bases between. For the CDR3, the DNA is TGTGCCAGCAGCCAAGAAGGCAGCGGATTATTCACTGAAGCTTTCTTT. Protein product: CASSQEGSGLFTEAFF.

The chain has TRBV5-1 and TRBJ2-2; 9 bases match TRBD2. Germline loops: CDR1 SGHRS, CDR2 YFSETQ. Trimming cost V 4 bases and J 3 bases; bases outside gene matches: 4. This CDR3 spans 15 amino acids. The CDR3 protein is CASSHSGGDTGELFF. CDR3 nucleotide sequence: TGCGCCAGCAGCCATAGCGGGGGTGACACCGGGGAGCTGTTTTTT.

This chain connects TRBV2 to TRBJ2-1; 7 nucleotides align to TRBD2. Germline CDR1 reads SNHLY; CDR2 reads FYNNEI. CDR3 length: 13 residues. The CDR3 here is CASAGREYNEQFF. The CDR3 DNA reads TGTGCTTCTGCGGGGCGGGAGTACAATGAGCAGTTCTTC.

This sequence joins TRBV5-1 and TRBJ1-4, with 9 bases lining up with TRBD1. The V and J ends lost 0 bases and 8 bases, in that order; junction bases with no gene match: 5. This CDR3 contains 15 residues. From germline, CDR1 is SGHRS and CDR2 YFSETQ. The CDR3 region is CASSLVRTGVEKLFF. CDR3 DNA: TGCGCCAGCAGCTTGGTTAGGACAGGGGTCGAAAAACTGTTTTTT.

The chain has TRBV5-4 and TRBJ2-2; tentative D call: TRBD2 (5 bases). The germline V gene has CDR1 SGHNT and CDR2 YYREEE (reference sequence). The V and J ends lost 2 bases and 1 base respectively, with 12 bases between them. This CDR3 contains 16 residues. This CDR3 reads CASSLLGEKNTGELFF. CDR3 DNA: TGTGCCAGCAGCTTACTCGGGGAGAAGAACACCGGGGAGCTGTTTTTT.

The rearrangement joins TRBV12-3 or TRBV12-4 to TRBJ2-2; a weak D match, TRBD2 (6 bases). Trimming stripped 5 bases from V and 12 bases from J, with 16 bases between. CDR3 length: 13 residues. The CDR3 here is CASSPTGARKLFF. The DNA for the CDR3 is TGTGCCAGCAGTCCGACGGGAGCCCGGAAGCTGTTTTTT.

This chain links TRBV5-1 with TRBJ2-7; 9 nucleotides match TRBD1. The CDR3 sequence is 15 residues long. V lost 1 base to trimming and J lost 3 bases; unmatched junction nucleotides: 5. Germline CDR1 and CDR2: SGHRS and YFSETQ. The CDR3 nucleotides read TGCGCCAGCAGCTTGACGGGGACAGGGTACTACGAGCAGTACTTC. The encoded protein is CASSLTGTGYYEQYF.

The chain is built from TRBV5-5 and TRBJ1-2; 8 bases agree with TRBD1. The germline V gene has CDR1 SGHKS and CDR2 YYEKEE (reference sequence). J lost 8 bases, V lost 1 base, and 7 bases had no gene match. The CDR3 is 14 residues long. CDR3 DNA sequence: TGTGCCAGCAGCTTGTGGGCAGGGGGCGAGGGCTACACCTTC. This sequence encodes CASSLWAGGEGYTF.

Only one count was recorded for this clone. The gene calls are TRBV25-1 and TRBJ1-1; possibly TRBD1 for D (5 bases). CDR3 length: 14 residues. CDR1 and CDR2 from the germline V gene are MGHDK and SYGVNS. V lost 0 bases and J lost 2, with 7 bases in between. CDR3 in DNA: TGTGCCAGCAGTGAATATGGGGCCAACACTGAAGCTTTCTTT. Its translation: CASSEYGANTEAFF.

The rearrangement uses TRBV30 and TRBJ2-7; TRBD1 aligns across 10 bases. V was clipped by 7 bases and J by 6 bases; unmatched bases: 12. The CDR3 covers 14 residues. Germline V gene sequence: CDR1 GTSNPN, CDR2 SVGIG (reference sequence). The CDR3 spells CASETGTGEPEQYF. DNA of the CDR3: TGTGCCTCGGAAACCGGGACAGGGGAGCCCGAGCAGTACTTC.

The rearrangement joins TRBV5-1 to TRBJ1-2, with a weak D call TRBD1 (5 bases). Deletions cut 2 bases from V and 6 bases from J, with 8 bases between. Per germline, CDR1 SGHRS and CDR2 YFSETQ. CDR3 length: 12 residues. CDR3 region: CASSFQGNGYTF. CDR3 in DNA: TGCGCCAGCAGCTTCCAGGGCAATGGCTACACCTTC.

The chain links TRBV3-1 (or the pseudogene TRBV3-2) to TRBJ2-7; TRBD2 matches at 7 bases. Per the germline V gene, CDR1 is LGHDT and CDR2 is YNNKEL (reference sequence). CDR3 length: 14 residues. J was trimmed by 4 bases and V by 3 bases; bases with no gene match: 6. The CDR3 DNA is TGTGCCAGCAGCCAGGGGGGGATTAGTTACGAGCAGTACTTC. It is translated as CASSQGGISYEQYF.

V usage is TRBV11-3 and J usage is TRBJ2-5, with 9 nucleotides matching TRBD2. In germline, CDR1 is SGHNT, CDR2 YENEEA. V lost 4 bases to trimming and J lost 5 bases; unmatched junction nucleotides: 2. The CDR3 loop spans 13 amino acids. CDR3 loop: CASSSSGGETQYF. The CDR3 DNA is TGTGCCAGCAGCTCCAGCGGGGGGGAGACCCAGTACTTC.

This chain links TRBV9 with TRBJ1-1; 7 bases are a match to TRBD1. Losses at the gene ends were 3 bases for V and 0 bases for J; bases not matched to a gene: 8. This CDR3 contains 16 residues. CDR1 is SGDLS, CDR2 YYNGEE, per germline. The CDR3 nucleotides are TGTGCCAGCAGCGGAGGGGGACAGATACTGAACACTGAAGCTTTCTTT. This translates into CASSGGGQILNTEAFF. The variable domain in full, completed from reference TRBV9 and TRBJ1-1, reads DSGVTQTPKHLITATGQRVTLRCSPRSGDLSVYWYQQSLDQGLQFLIQYYNGEERAKGNILERFSAQQFPDLHSELNLSSLELGDSALYFCASSGGGQILNTEAFFGQGTRLTVV.

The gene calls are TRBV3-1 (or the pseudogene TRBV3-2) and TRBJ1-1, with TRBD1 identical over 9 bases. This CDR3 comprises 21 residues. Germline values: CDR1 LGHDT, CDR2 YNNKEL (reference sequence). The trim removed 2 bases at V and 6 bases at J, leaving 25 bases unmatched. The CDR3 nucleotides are TGTGCCAGCAGCCAATTTCCCAGCACCGGGACAGGGACGTTATTTACGGCTGAAGCTTTCTTT. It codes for CASSQFPSTGTGTLFTAEAFF.

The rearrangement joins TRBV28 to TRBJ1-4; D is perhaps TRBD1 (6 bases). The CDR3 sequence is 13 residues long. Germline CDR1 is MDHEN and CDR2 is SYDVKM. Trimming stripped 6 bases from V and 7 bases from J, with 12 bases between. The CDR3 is CASSRRTAEKLFF. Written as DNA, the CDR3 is TGTGCCAGCAGCCGACGGACAGCTGAAAAACTGTTTTTT.

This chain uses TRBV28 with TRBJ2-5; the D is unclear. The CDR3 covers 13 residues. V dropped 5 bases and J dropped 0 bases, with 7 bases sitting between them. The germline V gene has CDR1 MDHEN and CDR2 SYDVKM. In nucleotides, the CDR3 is TGTGCCAGCAGTCAGGCCTACCAAGAGACCCAGTACTTC. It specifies CASSQAYQETQYF.